Sequencing of this TCR beta chain was carried out in a study of B cell selection in AIRE deficiency. Study-level points and caveats: CDR3s were shorter in shared Treg sequences, reflecting few non-templated nucleotide insertions. Roughly 31% of healthy-shared Treg sequences were found among patient Tconv cells. Only TCRbeta was sequenced; around two fifths of shared healthy Treg sequences appeared in Tconv.

Germline assignment: CDR1 KGHSH and CDR2 LQKENI. V was trimmed by 6 bases and J by 3 bases, leaving 14 bases between them. This CDR3 is 14 amino acids long. Points on this clone: Antigen unknown.

Sorted regulatory T cells were CD4-positive, CD25-high and CD127-low or negative. Per the original methods: About 5.65x10^4 patient and approximately 1x10^5 healthy donor TCRbeta sequences came from Tregs. Libraries were prepared by immunoSEQ multiplex PCR; TCRdb keeps only in-frame clonotypes and omits some of them. Clone size and V and J calls were adopted from that table, with D and trimming inferred from the DNA. This table has around 14,000 clones, roughly 91% appearing once. The sequencing input was Tregs sorted from PBMCs. This chain joins TRBV18 and TRBJ2-5; D call uncertain. This clonotype was obtained from a human donor with AIRE deficiency. The CDR3 DNA reads as TGTGCCAGCTCCATTTTGCCAACCGAAGAGACCCAGTACTTC. This sequence encodes CASSILPTEETQYF.